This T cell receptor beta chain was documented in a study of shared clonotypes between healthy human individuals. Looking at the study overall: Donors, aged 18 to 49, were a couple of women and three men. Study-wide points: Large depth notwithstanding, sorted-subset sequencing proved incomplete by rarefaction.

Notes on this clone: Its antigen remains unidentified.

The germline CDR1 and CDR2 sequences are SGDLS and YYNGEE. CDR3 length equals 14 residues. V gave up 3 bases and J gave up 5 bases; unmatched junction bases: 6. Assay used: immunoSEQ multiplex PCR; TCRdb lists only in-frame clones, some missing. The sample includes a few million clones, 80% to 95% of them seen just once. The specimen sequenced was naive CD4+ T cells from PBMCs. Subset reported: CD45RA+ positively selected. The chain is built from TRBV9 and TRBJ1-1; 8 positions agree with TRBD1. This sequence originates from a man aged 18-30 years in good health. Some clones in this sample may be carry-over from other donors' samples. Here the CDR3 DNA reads TGTGCCAGCAGCGCAGACAGGGGAGAAACTGAAGCTTTCTTT. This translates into CASSADRGETEAFF.